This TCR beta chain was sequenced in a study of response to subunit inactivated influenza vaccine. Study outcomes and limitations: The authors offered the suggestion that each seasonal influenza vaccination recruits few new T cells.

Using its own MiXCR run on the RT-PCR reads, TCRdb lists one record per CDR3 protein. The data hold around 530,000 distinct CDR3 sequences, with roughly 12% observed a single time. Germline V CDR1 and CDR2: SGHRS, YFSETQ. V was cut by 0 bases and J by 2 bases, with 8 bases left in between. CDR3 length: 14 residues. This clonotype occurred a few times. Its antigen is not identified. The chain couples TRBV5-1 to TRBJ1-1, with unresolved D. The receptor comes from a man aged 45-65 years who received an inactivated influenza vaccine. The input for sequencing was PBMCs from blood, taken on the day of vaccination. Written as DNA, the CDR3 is TGCGCCAGCAGCTTGGAATCACGTAACACTGAAGCTTTCTTT. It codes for CASSLESRNTEAFF.